The clone carrying this TCR beta chain occurred once. The data originate from a study of blood T cell repertoires in COVID-19. Overall study: COVID-19 samples from acute and convalescent phases originated in the United States, Italy and Spain. From T cells, B-cell-depleted T cells, or PBMCs came the material, which was cDNA or gDNA.

Profiling relied on immunoSEQ multiplex PCR, and the TCRdb table lists in-frame clones only, not all of them. Here the sample spans about 73,000 clones, 80% to 90% being singletons. The V end was cut by 2 bases, the J end by 0 bases, with 10 bases between. CDR1 is SQVTM, CDR2 ANQGSEA, per germline. There are 14 residues in the CDR3. Input material: peripheral blood. The clonotype comes from a man older than 75 with acute or convalescent COVID-19. J is TRBJ1-1 and V is TRBV29-1, with a weak D call TRBD1 (5 bases). The DNA for the CDR3 is TGCAGCGTTGAAAGACAGACGATGAACACTGAAGCTTTCTTT. It codes for CSVERQTMNTEAFF.